The clone carrying this T cell receptor beta chain was seen only a few times. These data are taken from a study of CD8 T cells in ankylosing spondylitis. TCRdb reprocessed the 5' RACE reads via MiXCR and lists one record per CDR3 protein. The sample has some 200,000 distinct CDR3 sequences; 9.5% to 15% are singletons. The V gene lost 2 bases and the J gene lost 5 bases, with 6 bases spanning the gap. CDR1 and CDR2 (germline): SGHAT, FQNNGV. This CDR3 is built from 12 residues. The sequence came from a male donor with ankylosing spondylitis or in good health (not recorded which). The rearrangement uses TRBV11-2 and TRBJ2-5; D gene ambiguous. The sample consisted of blood, either unsorted or a sorted T cell fraction (not recorded which). The CDR3 nucleotides read TGTGCCAGCAGCTTATATGGGGAGACCCAGTACTTC. Encoded protein: CASSLYGETQYF.